Listed below are T cell receptor beta chains from one sample, sequenced in a study of blood T cell repertoires in COVID-19. Sequencing was performed with immunoSEQ multiplex PCR; in TCRdb, only in-frame clones are kept and a portion is missing. The sample yields some 87,000 clones, 65% to 85% seen once. The specimen was peripheral blood. Receptor source: an elderly man with active or convalescent COVID-19. CDR3s include the opening cysteine and the closing phenylalanine or tryptophan. Each record gives: D gene, J gene, clone size, V gene, CDR3 DNA, CDR3 protein. A D gene is named only where the DNA matches it firmly. Size is stated for part of the rows, as once, few or many counts, or as a class when the clone is expanded.

D gene: NA
J gene: TRBJ2-1
clone size: NA
V gene: TRBV27
CDR3 DNA: TGTGCCAGCAGTTCACCGGGACAAAAGAGGTTCTTC
CDR3 protein: CASSSPGQKRFF

D gene: NA
J gene: TRBJ1-3
clone size: few
V gene: TRBV2
CDR3 DNA: TGTGCCAGCCTTGGGGAACTGGACAACTCTGGAAACACCATATATTTT
CDR3 protein: CASLGELDNSGNTIYF

D gene: TRBD2
J gene: TRBJ2-1
clone size: NA
V gene: TRBV5-1
CDR3 DNA: TGCGCCAGCAGCGTCCCGACTAGCGGGCCACACAATGAGCAGTTCTTC
CDR3 protein: CASSVPTSGPHNEQFF

D gene: NA
J gene: TRBJ2-7
clone size: NA
V gene: TRBV5-6
CDR3 DNA: TGTGCCAGCAGCTTTAGTGGCGAGCAGTACTTC
CDR3 protein: CASSFSGEQYF

D gene: TRBD1
J gene: TRBJ1-1
clone size: few
V gene: TRBV3-1/TRBV3-2
CDR3 DNA: TGTGCCAGCAGCGAGACAGGGTTGACTGAAGCTTTCTTT
CDR3 protein: CASSETGLTEAFF

D gene: TRBD2
J gene: TRBJ2-3
clone size: NA
V gene: TRBV7-9
CDR3 DNA: TGTGCCAGCAGCTTCCGTACTAGCGGGGGGGTCAGCACAGATACGCAGTATTTT
CDR3 protein: CASSFRTSGGVSTDTQYF

D gene: NA
J gene: TRBJ1-2
clone size: once
V gene: TRBV6-4
CDR3 DNA: TGTGCCAGCACCCCCGTTTGGGACACGTCCCCCTATGGCTACACCTTC
CDR3 protein: CASTPVWDTSPYGYTF

D gene: NA
J gene: TRBJ2-5
clone size: NA
V gene: TRBV27
CDR3 DNA: TGTGCCAGCAAACTCGCGGGACGGGCGGAGACCCAGTACTTC
CDR3 protein: CASKLAGRAETQYF

D gene: TRBD1
J gene: TRBJ1-1
clone size: NA
V gene: TRBV5-4
CDR3 DNA: TGTGCCAGCAGCCGGGGACAGGGGGAGACTGAAGCTTTCTTT
CDR3 protein: CASSRGQGETEAFF

D gene: TRBD2
J gene: TRBJ2-5
clone size: once
V gene: TRBV4-1
CDR3 DNA: TGCGCCAGCAGCCAAGGTCGATCGGCGGGGGGGCACGAGACCCAGTACTTC
CDR3 protein: CASSQGRSAGGHETQYF

D gene: TRBD1
J gene: TRBJ2-4
clone size: NA
V gene: TRBV7-9
CDR3 DNA: TGTGCCAGCACCCTCTACTCAGGACAGGGGGGCAAAAACATTCAGTACTTC
CDR3 protein: CASTLYSGQGGKNIQYF

D gene: TRBD1
J gene: TRBJ1-4
clone size: NA
V gene: TRBV30
CDR3 DNA: TGTGCCGGATCCGGGACAGGCCTGGAGGGGCTGTTTTTT
CDR3 protein: CAGSGTGLEGLFF

D gene: NA
J gene: TRBJ1-2
clone size: few
V gene: TRBV6-5
CDR3 DNA: TGTGCCAGCAGTTACGAGCCCGGACAGTCTTCCGGCTACACCTTC
CDR3 protein: CASSYEPGQSSGYTF

D gene: TRBD1
J gene: TRBJ1-5
clone size: NA
V gene: TRBV19
CDR3 DNA: TGTGCCAGTAGTGCCTGGACAGGGGGTGACAATCAGCCCCAGCATTTT
CDR3 protein: CASSAWTGGDNQPQHF

D gene: TRBD1
J gene: TRBJ1-2
clone size: NA
V gene: TRBV6-5
CDR3 DNA: TGTGCCAGCAGTTGGACAGGGGGCGGCTACACCTTC
CDR3 protein: CASSWTGGGYTF

D gene: NA
J gene: TRBJ1-1
clone size: once
V gene: TRBV14
CDR3 DNA: TGTGCCAGCAGCCAACCAGTGAACACTGAAGCTTTCTTT
CDR3 protein: CASSQPVNTEAFF

D gene: NA
J gene: TRBJ1-2
clone size: few
V gene: TRBV19
CDR3 DNA: TGTGCCAGTACCATTGGGGGACTCCAGCCCCGGGGGGGCTACACCTTC
CDR3 protein: CASTIGGLQPRGGYTF

D gene: NA
J gene: TRBJ2-1
clone size: NA
V gene: TRBV7-3
CDR3 DNA: TGTGCCAGCAGCCAAGGGGGAACCGGGTACAATGAGCAGTTCTTC
CDR3 protein: CASSQGGTGYNEQFF

D gene: NA
J gene: TRBJ2-2
clone size: NA
V gene: TRBV5-1
CDR3 DNA: TGCGCCAGCAGCCTCGGACAGGGAGGGACCGGGGAGCTGTTTTTT
CDR3 protein: CASSLGQGGTGELFF

D gene: NA
J gene: TRBJ1-2
clone size: NA
V gene: TRBV6-1
CDR3 DNA: TGTGCCAGCAGTGAATCGGGACACCAGCTCTATGGCTACACCTTC
CDR3 protein: CASSESGHQLYGYTF

D gene: TRBD1
J gene: TRBJ2-3
clone size: few
V gene: TRBV4-3
CDR3 DNA: TGCGCCAGCAGCCAAGAGAGGGGGACAGGGCCAGATACGCAGTATTTT
CDR3 protein: CASSQERGTGPDTQYF

D gene: NA
J gene: TRBJ2-1
clone size: NA
V gene: TRBV19
CDR3 DNA: TGTGCCAGTAGTATAGGCAGGAATGAGCAGTTCTTC
CDR3 protein: CASSIGRNEQFF

D gene: NA
J gene: TRBJ2-1
clone size: NA
V gene: TRBV6-1
CDR3 DNA: TGTGCCAGCAGTGAACGGGGGGCCGAGCGGTTCTTC
CDR3 protein: CASSERGAERFF

D gene: NA
J gene: TRBJ1-5
clone size: NA
V gene: TRBV5-6
CDR3 DNA: TGTGCCAGCACCCGGGGGGGGGTTGGCCAGCCCCAGCATTTT
CDR3 protein: CASTRGGVGQPQHF

D gene: NA
J gene: TRBJ1-5
clone size: NA
V gene: TRBV19
CDR3 DNA: TGTGCCAGTAAGCAGGGGTTATCGCGACCGGGGCCCCAGCATTTT
CDR3 protein: CASKQGLSRPGPQHF

D gene: TRBD2
J gene: TRBJ2-3
clone size: NA
V gene: TRBV7-3
CDR3 DNA: TGTGCCAGCAGCTTACGGACTAGCGGGGGGAACTCCCTTGAGTTCAATACGCAGTATTTT
CDR3 protein: CASSLRTSGGNSLEFNTQYF

D gene: TRBD2
J gene: TRBJ2-2
clone size: NA
V gene: TRBV10-3
CDR3 DNA: TGTGCCATCAGTGGGACTAGCGGGGTCACCGGGGAGCTGTTTTTT
CDR3 protein: CAISGTSGVTGELFF

D gene: TRBD2
J gene: TRBJ2-5
clone size: NA
V gene: TRBV11-2
CDR3 DNA: TGTGCCAGCAGCTGGGGGGGGACTAGCGCAGTAGGGTACTTC
CDR3 protein: CASSWGGTSAVGYF

D gene: TRBD1
J gene: TRBJ1-2
clone size: NA
V gene: TRBV28
CDR3 DNA: TGTGCCAGCAGAACGACAGGGGGAGGCTATGGCTACACCTTC
CDR3 protein: CASRTTGGGYGYTF

D gene: NA
J gene: TRBJ1-4
clone size: NA
V gene: TRBV5-1
CDR3 DNA: TGCGCCAGCAGGACCGGCTTGGGGGCTGGTGAAAAACTGTTTTTT
CDR3 protein: CASRTGLGAGEKLFF

D gene: TRBD1
J gene: TRBJ2-1
clone size: NA
V gene: TRBV29-1
CDR3 DNA: TGCAGCGTTGGCGGACAGGGGTCTGAGCAGTTCTTC
CDR3 protein: CSVGGQGSEQFF

D gene: TRBD1
J gene: TRBJ1-2
clone size: NA
V gene: TRBV18
CDR3 DNA: TGTGCCAGCTCACTCCAGGGGGCATCCTATGGCTACACCTTC
CDR3 protein: CASSLQGASYGYTF

D gene: NA
J gene: TRBJ2-2
clone size: once
V gene: TRBV7-7
CDR3 DNA: TGTGCTAGCAGCTTAGGTCTCTTAAACACCGGGGAGCTGTTTTTT
CDR3 protein: CASSLGLLNTGELFF

D gene: TRBD1
J gene: TRBJ1-6
clone size: few
V gene: TRBV19
CDR3 DNA: TGTGCCAGTAGTAACCCATACAGGGGACGACATAGGACCCTCCACTTT
CDR3 protein: CASSNPYRGRHRTLHF

D gene: NA
J gene: TRBJ1-2
clone size: NA
V gene: TRBV3-1/TRBV3-2
CDR3 DNA: TGTGCCAGCAGCCAAGGGCGGCAGTCCTATGGCTACACCTTC
CDR3 protein: CASSQGRQSYGYTF

D gene: TRBD1
J gene: TRBJ1-1
clone size: NA
V gene: TRBV27
CDR3 DNA: TGTGCCAGCAGTTTGTCGGGACAGTGGAACACTGAAGCTTTCTTT
CDR3 protein: CASSLSGQWNTEAFF

D gene: NA
J gene: TRBJ2-1
clone size: NA
V gene: TRBV7-2
CDR3 DNA: TGTGCCAGCAGCCCCGCCGCGGGCGGATACAATGAGCAGTTCTTC
CDR3 protein: CASSPAAGGYNEQFF

D gene: NA
J gene: TRBJ2-7
clone size: NA
V gene: TRBV7-2
CDR3 DNA: TGTGCCAGCAGCTTAGCGAGGACAGCCACCCACGAGCAGTACTTC
CDR3 protein: CASSLARTATHEQYF

D gene: NA
J gene: TRBJ2-5
clone size: NA
V gene: TRBV7-6
CDR3 DNA: TGTGCCAGCAGCCCCCGAGGACAGAGACAAGAGACCCAGTACTTC
CDR3 protein: CASSPRGQRQETQYF

D gene: NA
J gene: TRBJ1-5
clone size: NA
V gene: TRBV28
CDR3 DNA: TGTGCCAGCAGCAGGGGCGGGGGCGGTCAGCCCCAGCATTTT
CDR3 protein: CASSRGGGGQPQHF

D gene: NA
J gene: TRBJ1-5
clone size: NA
V gene: TRBV6-5
CDR3 DNA: TGTGCCAGCAGCTGGGGGGGGAAGGGTCAGCCCCAGCATTTT
CDR3 protein: CASSWGGKGQPQHF